Sequencing of this T cell receptor beta chain was carried out in a study of blood T cells in healthy people across ages. Germline loops: CDR1 SQVTM, CDR2 ANQGSEA. The CDR3 consists of 12 residues. With a J-beta primer mix and a sample-barcoded 5' primer, a second PCR ran about 7 to 12 cycles. Sequencing recovered at least 3 million CDR3-containing paired-end reads from each sample. TCRdb processed the 5' RACE reads anew with MiXCR; each CDR3 protein has one entry. The data show some 1.5 million distinct CDR3 sequences, about 45% seen once. The sample comprised blood. The clonotype originates from a woman between 18 and 30 years old in good health. This chain connects TRBV29-1 to TRBJ2-5, with D unclear. The end of the DNA fits TRBJ2-7 better, so the J call may be wrong. CDR3 DNA: TGCAGCGTTGAAGGGCAGGCGCCCGAGCAGTACTTC. Translation: CSVEGQAPEQYF.